The 10 T cell receptor beta chains below all came from one sample that was sequenced in a study of identical twins (dated by TCRdb to the mid-2010s). Receptor libraries were prepared by 5' RACE. Sequencing relied on an Illumina HiSeq 2000. TCRdb passed the public sequencing reads through fastp at Q25 and MiXCR, retaining productive beta sequences. Identical CDR3 protein sequences are pooled into one entry, listed with their most common genes and DNA. The sample has roughly 1,500,000 distinct CDR3 sequences on record, roughly 35% of them singletons. The ten largest clones capture around 0.25% of the sample. The material sequenced was cord blood. Receptors were obtained from a newborn girl in good health.

A single count supports this clonotype. V and J are TRBV7-9 and TRBJ1-2; D gene unclear. CDR1 is SEHNR, CDR2 FQNEAQ, per germline (reference sequence). Trimming left V 5 bases short and J 6 bases short, with 13 bases between. This CDR3 comprises 13 residues. The CDR3 sequence: CASSHDRFDGYTF. DNA of the CDR3: TGTGCCAGCAGCCATGATCGGTTCGATGGCTACACCTTC.

About this clonotype: A much larger clone lies a single base off, so this may be a read error. The genes are TRBV27 and TRBJ1-5; tentatively, D is TRBD1 (6 bases). This CDR3 is built from 12 residues. The V gene lost 8 bases and the J gene lost 2 bases, with 7 bases spanning the gap. The germline V gene encodes CDR1 MNHEY and CDR2 SMNVEV (reference sequence). The DNA for the CDR3 is TGTGCCAGCCCAGGGGGCAATCAGCCCCAGCATTTT. Translating it yields CASPGGNQPQHF.

This clonotype was found many times. The chain uses TRBV20-1 and TRBJ2-3; 8 bases match TRBD2. Germline CDR1 is DFQATT and CDR2 is SNEGSKA (reference sequence). With V trimmed by 3 bases and J by 0 bases, 2 bases remained unmatched. This CDR3 contains 14 residues. CDR3 bases: TGCAGTGCTAGTCCTAGCGGGAGCACAGATACGCAGTATTTT. Protein product: CSASPSGSTDTQYF.

V usage is TRBV29-1 and J usage is TRBJ2-5; D may be TRBD2 (5 bases). Trimming left V 4 bases short and J 4 bases short, with 13 bases between. The CDR3 loop spans 13 amino acids. Germline-derived CDR1 and CDR2 are SQVTM and ANQGSEA. The CDR3 spells CSVGEGWRETQYF. The CDR3 bases are TGCAGCGTTGGCGAGGGCTGGAGAGAGACCCAGTACTTC.

CDR3 region: CASSLALRGVVREQYF. As DNA, the CDR3 is TGTGCCAGCAGCTTAGCCCTTCGGGGGGTAGTCCGCGAGCAGTACTTC. J is TRBJ2-7 and V is TRBV7-9; 7 positions match TRBD2. This CDR3 is built from 16 residues. Germline trimming cut 0 bases from V and 6 bases from J; bases unmatched to any gene: 11. The germline V gene encodes CDR1 SEHNR and CDR2 FQNEAQ (reference sequence).

Details on this clonotype: The junction departs from the called germline gene at one end, perhaps through a read error. The V gene is TRBV7-2, the J gene TRBJ2-1; D remains ambiguous. The CDR3 loop spans 16 amino acids. The germline V gene encodes CDR1 SGHTA and CDR2 FQGNSA. CDR3 region: CASGLVSRSSYNEQFF. CDR3 coding DNA: TGTGCCAGCGGCTTAGTTTCCAGGAGCTCCTACAATGAGCAGTTCTTC. The whole variable domain, remainder taken from reference TRBV7-2 and TRBJ2-1, is GAGVSQSPSNKVTEKGKDVELRCDPISGHTALYWYRQSLGQGLEFLIYFQGNSAPDKSGLPSDRFSAERTGGSVSTLTIQRTQQEDSAVYLCASGLVSRSSYNEQFFGPGTRLTVL.

The V call is TRBV20-1, the J call TRBJ2-1; 8 bases match TRBD2. Germline CDR1 and CDR2: DFQATT and SNEGSKA (reference sequence). CDR3 length: 20 amino acids. The trim removed 0 bases at V and 1 base at J, leaving 17 bases unmatched. The CDR3 spells CSARDFRTSRSAGSYNEQFF. DNA for the CDR3: TGCAGTGCTAGAGATTTTAGGACTAGCAGATCGGCAGGGTCCTACAATGAGCAGTTCTTC.

This chain links TRBV9 with TRBJ2-1; D remains unclear. The assigned J gene may be wrong: the sequence end matches TRBJ2-7 better. The CDR3 totals 14 residues. Looked up from germline, CDR1 is SGDLS and CDR2 is YYNGEE. CDR3 amino acids: CASSGGSSYNEQYF. The CDR3 DNA sequence: TGTGCCAGCAGCGGCGGTTCCTCCTACAATGAGCAGTACTTC.

This clonotype appeared a few times. The rearrangement joins TRBV2 to TRBJ2-1; TRBD1 matches 9 bases. CDR1 is SNHLY and CDR2 is FYNNEI in the germline V gene. The CDR3 consists of 16 residues. Trimming cost V 4 bases and J 2 bases; bases outside gene matches: 6. The CDR3 DNA is TGTGCCAGCAGTGGATTTGGGACAGGGACCTACAATGAGCAGTTCTTC. Its protein is CASSGFGTGTYNEQFF.

This rearrangement joins TRBV28 to TRBJ1-1, with D possibly matching TRBD1 (5 bases). The V gene's germline CDR1 is MDHEN and CDR2 SYDVKM. The CDR3 is made up of 11 amino acids. Trimming took 7 bases from V and 11 from J, leaving 14 bases between them. The CDR3 DNA is TGTGCCAGCAATAGGGGACCGGGGGCTTTCTTT. The encoded protein is CASNRGPGAFF.